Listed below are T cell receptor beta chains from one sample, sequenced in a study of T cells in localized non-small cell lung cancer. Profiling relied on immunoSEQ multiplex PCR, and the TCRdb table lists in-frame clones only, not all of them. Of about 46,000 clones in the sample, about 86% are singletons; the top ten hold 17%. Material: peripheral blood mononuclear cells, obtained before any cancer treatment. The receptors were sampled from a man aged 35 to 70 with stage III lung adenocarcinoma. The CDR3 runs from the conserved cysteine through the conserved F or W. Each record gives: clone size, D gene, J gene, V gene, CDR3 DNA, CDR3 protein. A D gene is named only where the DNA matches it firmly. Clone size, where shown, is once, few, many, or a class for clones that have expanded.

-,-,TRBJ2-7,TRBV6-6,TGTGCCAGCAGCTACGACCGTCCTAGCTCCTACGAGCAGTACTTC,CASSYDRPSSYEQYF
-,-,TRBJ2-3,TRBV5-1,TGCGCCAGCACGGCTACGACAGATACGCAGTATTTT,CASTATTDTQYF
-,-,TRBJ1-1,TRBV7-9,TGTGCCAGCAGACGGGACCGCAACACTGAAGCTTTCTTT,CASRRDRNTEAFF
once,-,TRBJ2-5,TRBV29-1,TGCAGCGTTGAAAGGGTGTACCAAGAGACCCAGTACTTC,CSVERVYQETQYF
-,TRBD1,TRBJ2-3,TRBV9,TGTGCCAGCAGCGCGACAGGGGTTCGGACAGATACGCAGTATTTT,CASSATGVRTDTQYF
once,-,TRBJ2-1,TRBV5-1,TGCGCCAGCAGTGTTGAGGCTTCGGCCTTCAATGAGCAGTTCTTC,CASSVEASAFNEQFF
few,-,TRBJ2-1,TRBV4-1,TGCGCCAGCAGCCAAGTCAATTTGGTCTCCTACAATGAGCAGTTCTTC,CASSQVNLVSYNEQFF
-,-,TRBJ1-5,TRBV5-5,TGTGCCAGCAGCTTGTTACAGGCAGGGCAGCCCCAGCATTTT,CASSLLQAGQPQHF
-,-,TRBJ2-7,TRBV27,TGTGCCAGCAGTTCTACACCCTCACCTTCCTACGAGCAGTACTTC,CASSSTPSPSYEQYF
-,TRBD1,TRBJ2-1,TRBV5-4,TGTGCCAGCAGCTGGGGACAGGGACCTGGCAATGAGCAGTTCTTC,CASSWGQGPGNEQFF
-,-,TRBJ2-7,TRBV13,TGTGCCAGCAGCCCACGGACCGAAACCTCCTACGAGCAGTACTTC,CASSPRTETSYEQYF
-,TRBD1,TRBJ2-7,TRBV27,TGTGCCAGCAGTGTCCCGGGACAGTCCTACGAGCAGTACTTC,CASSVPGQSYEQYF
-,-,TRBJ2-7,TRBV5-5,TGTGCCAGCAGCCTCCCGGGGACCACCAGCTACGAGCAGTACTTC,CASSLPGTTSYEQYF
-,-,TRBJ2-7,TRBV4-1,TGCGCCAGCAGCCCGGGAGGTGGACAGGGATACTACGAGCAGTACTTC,CASSPGGGQGYYEQYF
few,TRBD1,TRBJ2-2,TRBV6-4,TGTGCCAGCAGTGACACAGGGGGCGACACCGGGGAGCTGTTTTTT,CASSDTGGDTGELFF
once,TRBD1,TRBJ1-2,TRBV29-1,TGCAGCGTTGAAGCCCGAGCGTGGGCAGGGGGAAACGGCTACACCTTC,CSVEARAWAGGNGYTF
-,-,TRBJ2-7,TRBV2,TGTGCCAGCAGCTGGACTAAACTCACTACCTACGAGCAGTACTTC,CASSWTKLTTYEQYF
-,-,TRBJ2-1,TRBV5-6,TGTGCCAGCAGCTCCGAAGTGGCTGTAGTTTACAATGAGCAGTTCTTC,CASSSEVAVVYNEQFF
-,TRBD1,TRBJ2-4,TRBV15,TGTGCCACCAGCGGTTACAGGGGGCCGGCCAAAAACATTCAGTACTTC,CATSGYRGPAKNIQYF
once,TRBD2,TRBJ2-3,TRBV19,TGTGCCAGTAGTGCCGTTACTAGCGGGGGGCCAGATACGCAGTATTTT,CASSAVTSGGPDTQYF
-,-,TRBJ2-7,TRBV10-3,TGTGCCATCAGTGGGACGGCCCCCCATATCCCTCAGTATTTCTACGAGCAGTACTTC,CAISGTAPHIPQYFYEQYF
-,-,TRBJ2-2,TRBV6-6,TGTGCCAGCAGCCAGGACAGGCGCGGGGGCGGGGAGCTGTTTTTT,CASSQDRRGGGELFF
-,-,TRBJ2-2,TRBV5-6,TGTGCCAGCAGCTCCGGTTCCGGGGAGCTGTTTTTT,CASSSGSGELFF
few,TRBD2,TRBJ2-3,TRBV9,TGTGCCAGCAGCGTAGCTTGGGAGCGGGGGGAGTATACGCAGTATTTT,CASSVAWERGEYTQYF
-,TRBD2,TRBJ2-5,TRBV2,TGTGCCAGCATGGGACTAGCGGGCCAAGAGACCCAGTACTTC,CASMGLAGQETQYF
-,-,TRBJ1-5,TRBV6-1,TGTGCCAGCACCCCCGGAGGGGAGCAGCCCCAGCATTTT,CASTPGGEQPQHF
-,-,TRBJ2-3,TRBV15,TGTGCCACCAGCAGAGTTAGAGAGCCCCTTCGCGCAGATACGCAGTATTTT,CATSRVREPLRADTQYF
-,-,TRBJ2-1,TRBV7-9,TGTGCCAGCAGTCCCTACTACAATGAGCAGTTCTTC,CASSPYYNEQFF
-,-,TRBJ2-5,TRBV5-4,TGTGCCAGCAGCTTGGACCGACAAGAGACCCAGTACTTC,CASSLDRQETQYF
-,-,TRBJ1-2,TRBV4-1,TGCGCCAGCAGCCAATCAACCGGGGGGGGCTATGGCTACACCTTC,CASSQSTGGGYGYTF
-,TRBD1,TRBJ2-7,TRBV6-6,TGTGCCAGCAGTTACGGCGGACAGGGAGGTTACGAGCAGTACTTC,CASSYGGQGGYEQYF
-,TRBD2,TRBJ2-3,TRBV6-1,TGTGCCAGCAGTAAGCAAGCGGGGATTACAGATACGCAGTATTTT,CASSKQAGITDTQYF
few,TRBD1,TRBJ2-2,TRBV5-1,TGCGCCAGCAGCTTGACAGGGGACACCGGGGAGCTGTTTTTT,CASSLTGDTGELFF
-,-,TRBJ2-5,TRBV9,TGTGCCAGCGGGGGCGCCCAAGAGACCCAGTACTTC,CASGGAQETQYF
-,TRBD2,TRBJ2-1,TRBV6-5,TGTGCCAGCAGCCATGGACTAGCGGCCTACAATGAGCAGTTCTTC,CASSHGLAAYNEQFF
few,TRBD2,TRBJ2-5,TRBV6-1,TGTGCCAGCAGTGAAGCTGTGCGGGGGGCCCAAGAGACCCAGTACTTC,CASSEAVRGAQETQYF
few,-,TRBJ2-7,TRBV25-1,TGTGCCAGCAGTGACAGGACCTACGAGCAGTACTTC,CASSDRTYEQYF